Below, 19 T cell receptor beta chains from the same sample are listed, as sequenced in a study of T-cell reconstitution after alpha-beta-depleted transplantation in children. Molecular barcoding with unique molecular identifiers was used for the TCRbeta library. A single record per CDR3 protein comes from TCRdb applying MiXCR to the PCR reads. This sample has about 640,000 distinct CDR3 sequences; 16% occur once, and the top ten carry 0.9% to 1.2%. Sequencing used PBMCs from the stem cell graft donor, obtained from the stem cell graft. The receptors come from a human donor who donated a stem cell graft to a child with acute myeloid leukemia.

The rearrangement links TRBV15 to TRBJ1-2; 7 bases fit TRBD1. J was trimmed by 3 bases and V by 2 bases; bases with no gene match: 3. Germline CDR1 and CDR2: LNHNV and YYDKDF (reference sequence). The CDR3 runs 14 residues. In DNA, the CDR3 is TGTGCCACCAGCAGATTTGACAGGGACTATGGCTACACCTTC. Protein sequence: CATSRFDRDYGYTF.

This clonotype showed up many times. The chain has TRBV20-1 and TRBJ2-1, with 11 bases fitting TRBD2. The ends lost 6 bases at V and 3 bases at J; junction bases unmatched: 4. Per the germline V gene, CDR1 is DFQATT and CDR2 is SNEGSKA (reference sequence). The CDR3 covers 14 residues. CDR3 residues: CSASGLAGYNEQFF. The CDR3 DNA reads as TGCAGTGCCAGTGGACTAGCGGGCTACAATGAGCAGTTCTTC.

This chain connects TRBV11-2 to TRBJ1-4; D possibly corresponds to TRBD1 (6 bases). In germline, CDR1 is SGHAT, CDR2 FQNNGV. V lost 3 bases and J lost 0, with 20 bases in between. This CDR3 comprises 19 residues. CDR3 bases: TGTGCCAGCAGCTTCCTCTGGGGGGCGAGTGAAGCAACTAATGAAAAACTGTTTTTT. Protein: CASSFLWGASEATNEKLFF. The variable domain in full, completed from reference TRBV11-2 and TRBJ1-4, reads EAGVAQSPRYKIIEKRQSVAFWCNPISGHATLYWYQQILGQGPKLLIQFQNNGVVDDSQLPKDRFSAERLKGVDSTLKIQPAKLEDSAVYLCASSFLWGASEATNEKLFFGSGTQLSVL.

Notes on this clonotype: At one of its ends the junction is not consistent with the germline gene, which may arise from a read error. This chain uses TRBV5-5 with TRBJ2-1, with D tentatively TRBD2 (5 bases). The CDR3 extends over 14 amino acids. Germline-derived CDR1 and CDR2 are SGHKS and YYEKEE (reference sequence). DNA for the CDR3: TGTGCCAGCAGCCCAGGACTCTCCTACAAGGAGCAGTTCTTC. This codes for CASSPGLSYKEQFF.

At least ten counts were recorded for this clonotype. This chain joins TRBV10-3 and TRBJ2-3; D possibly matches TRBD1 or TRBD2 (5 bases each). The germline CDR1 and CDR2 sequences are ENHRY and SYGVKD. V lost 0 bases and J lost 0, with 10 bases in between. CDR3 length: 16 amino acids. The CDR3 nucleotides read TGTGCCATCAGTGAGTCGAATAGGGACAGCACAGATACGCAGTATTTT. Encoded protein: CAISESNRDSTDTQYF.

The V and J genes are TRBV2 and TRBJ2-5, with TRBD1 matching 9 bases. J was trimmed by 4 bases and V by 6 bases; bases with no gene match: 6. The CDR3 is 14 residues long. Per the germline V gene, CDR1 is SNHLY and CDR2 is FYNNEI. CDR3 sequence: CASRGQGKVETQYF. The CDR3 region has the DNA TGTGCCAGCAGGGGACAGGGAAAGGTAGAGACCCAGTACTTC.

This clonotype was detected a few times. The gene calls are TRBV20-1 and TRBJ2-1; TRBD2 matches 11 bases. V dropped 0 bases and J dropped 5; count of bases not matched to a gene: 9. Germline-derived CDR1 and CDR2 are DFQATT and SNEGSKA (reference sequence). This CDR3 is 17 amino acids long. Here the CDR3 DNA reads TGCAGTGCTAGAGACCCCCAGACTAGCGGGGTAGACAATGAGCAGTTCTTC. This encodes CSARDPQTSGVDNEQFF.

The chain links TRBV20-1 to TRBJ1-1; maybe TRBD1 (6 bases). The CDR3 covers 14 residues. Germline-derived CDR1 and CDR2 are DFQATT and SNEGSKA (reference sequence). DNA of the CDR3: TGCAGCCCCTCTGGGGGCCAGCCGAACACTGAAGCTTTCTTT. It yields the protein CSPSGGQPNTEAFF.

The V and J genes are TRBV20-1 and TRBJ2-3; 8 bases fit TRBD1. The V and J ends lost 2 bases and 1 base, in that order; junction bases with no gene match: 5. Germline V gene lookup returns CDR1 DFQATT and CDR2 SNEGSKA (reference sequence). The length of the CDR3 is 15 residues. For the CDR3, the DNA is TGCAGTGCTAGATCCAGGGGGCGCGGCACAGATACGCAGTATTTT. Translation gives CSARSRGRGTDTQYF.

This clonotype was observed at least ten times. The chain recombines TRBV7-2 with TRBJ1-2; no reliable D call. The germline V gene has CDR1 SGHTA and CDR2 FQGNSA. This CDR3 has 15 residues. V was pared by 5 bases and J by 4 bases, with 17 bases between. CDR3 sequence reads: CASSPMWEGGYGYTF. The DNA for the CDR3 is TGTGCCAGCAGCCCCATGTGGGAAGGCGGCTATGGCTACACCTTC.

This clonotype was picked up many times. The chain employs TRBV5-5 and TRBJ2-5; 8 nucleotides align to TRBD1. The germline V gene encodes CDR1 SGHKS and CDR2 YYEKEE (reference sequence). Losses at the gene ends were 6 bases for V and 5 bases for J; bases not matched to a gene: 12. The CDR3 spans 15 residues. This chain's CDR3 is CASTSGGPFSETQYF. The CDR3 bases are TGTGCCAGCACCTCAGGGGGCCCCTTCTCCGAGACCCAGTACTTC.

The chain combines TRBV4-1 with TRBJ2-2; D not certain. The ends were cut back, 3 bases at V and 6 bases at J, with 8 bases in the middle. The CDR3 runs to 13 residues. Germline CDR1 MGHRA, CDR2 YSYEKL. The CDR3 coding sequence is TGCGCCAGCAGCCACCTAGTTGCCGGGGAGCTGTTTTTT. Translating it yields CASSHLVAGELFF.

Note on this clonotype: A read error may be the cause here, since a much bigger clone is one base away. V and J are TRBV15 and TRBJ2-1; a weak D match, TRBD2 (6 bases). The V and J ends lost 1 base and 9 bases respectively, with 19 bases between them. CDR3 length equals 16 residues. The germline CDR1 and CDR2 sequences are LNHNV and YYDKDF (reference sequence). The CDR3 region has the DNA TGTGCCACCAGCAGAGCTACCGGGACTGGCGTTGGTGAGCAGTTCTTC. Its translation: CATSRATGTGVGEQFF.

The rearrangement joins TRBV12-3 or TRBV12-4 to TRBJ2-5; 7 bases are a match to TRBD2. This CDR3 has 12 residues. V shed 7 bases and J 5 bases; nucleotides not matched to a gene: 4. CDR3 amino acids: CASKSGDETQYF. CDR3 DNA sequence: TGTGCCAGCAAAAGCGGGGATGAGACCCAGTACTTC.

The rearrangement uses TRBV12-3 or TRBV12-4 and TRBJ1-5; D perhaps matches TRBD1 (5 bases). The CDR3 is made up of 12 amino acids. V lost 2 bases and J lost 11, with 10 bases in between. In DNA form, the CDR3 reads TGTGCCAGCAGTTTAAGTCAGGGCACCCAGCATTTT. This codes for CASSLSQGTQHF.

The sample holds a few counts of this clonotype. The chain links TRBV5-1 to TRBJ1-1; possibly TRBD1 for D (5 bases). CDR1 is SGHRS, CDR2 YFSETQ, per germline. Trimming stripped 3 bases from V and 1 base from J, with 10 bases between. This CDR3 has 14 amino acids. CDR3 DNA: TGCGCCAGCAGCTCCGTGGGGGGGAACACTGAAGCTTTCTTT. Its translation: CASSSVGGNTEAFF.

Ten or more counts support this clonotype. The chain employs TRBV7-8 and TRBJ2-1; D unclear. The CDR3 is 17 amino acids. The germline V gene has CDR1 SGHVS and CDR2 FQNEAQ. V dropped 1 base and J dropped 0 bases, with 13 bases sitting between them. The DNA for the CDR3 is TGTGCCAGCAGCTTAGTGGGCGGCCCGAGCTCCTACAATGAGCAGTTCTTC. Its protein product is CASSLVGGPSSYNEQFF.

This clonotype was seen repeatedly, ten times or more. The J gene is TRBJ1-2, the V gene TRBV20-1, with D unclear. The V end lost 1 base, the J end lost 5 bases, and 14 bases lay between the germline ends. In germline, CDR1 is DFQATT, CDR2 SNEGSKA (reference sequence). The CDR3 length is 14 residues. CDR3 sequence reads: CSARAEAGDYGYTF. CDR3 coding DNA: TGCAGTGCTAGAGCGGAGGCAGGTGATTATGGCTACACCTTC.

This clonotype was seen repeatedly, ten times or more. The chain couples TRBV5-5 to TRBJ1-2, with no clear D. The length of the CDR3 is 15 residues. Trimming took off 5 bases at V and 2 bases at J, with 16 bases between the two ends. Germline CDR1 is SGHKS and CDR2 is YYEKEE (reference sequence). The CDR3 region has the DNA TGTGCCAGCAGTCAACTTAAGCTGCAGAACTATGGCTACACCTTC. Translated: CASSQLKLQNYGYTF.